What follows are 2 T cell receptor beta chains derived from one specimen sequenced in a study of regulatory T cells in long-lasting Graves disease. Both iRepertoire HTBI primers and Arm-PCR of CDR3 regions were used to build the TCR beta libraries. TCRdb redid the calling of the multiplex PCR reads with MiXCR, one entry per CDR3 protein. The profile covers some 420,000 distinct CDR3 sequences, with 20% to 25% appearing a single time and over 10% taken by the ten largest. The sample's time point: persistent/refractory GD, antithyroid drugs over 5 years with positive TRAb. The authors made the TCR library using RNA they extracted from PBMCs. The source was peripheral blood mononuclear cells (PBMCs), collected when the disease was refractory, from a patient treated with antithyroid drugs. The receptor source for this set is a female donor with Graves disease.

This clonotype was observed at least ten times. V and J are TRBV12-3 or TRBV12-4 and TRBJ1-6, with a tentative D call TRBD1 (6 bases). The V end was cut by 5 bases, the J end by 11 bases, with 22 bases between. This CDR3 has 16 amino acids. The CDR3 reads CASSQTRGAFGAPLHF. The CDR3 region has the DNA TGTGCCAGCAGTCAGACTAGGGGGGCCTTTGGCGCACCCCTCCACTTT.

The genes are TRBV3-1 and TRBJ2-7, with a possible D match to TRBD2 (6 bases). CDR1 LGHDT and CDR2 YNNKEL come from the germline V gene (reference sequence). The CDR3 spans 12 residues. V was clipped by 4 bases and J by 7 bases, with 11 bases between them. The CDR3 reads CASSPEGREQYF. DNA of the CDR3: TGTGCCAGCAGCCCGGAGGGGAGGGAGCAGTACTTC.